Listed below are T cell receptor beta chains from one sample, sequenced in a study of shared clonotypes between healthy human individuals. This table comes from immunoSEQ multiplex PCR, and its TCRdb copy is limited to in-frame clones, with some not included. The profile shows fewer than 600,000 clones, 79% of them singletons. The sequencing input was PBMCs. The receptors stem from a middle-aged woman in good health. Some clones in this sample may be carry-over from other donors' samples. Each CDR3 is given with its conserved first and last residue. The D gene is left open where the match is weak. The size of a clone is reported for some rows only, either as once, few or many, or as a class for expanded clones.

v_gene: TRBV28
abundance: -
j_gene: TRBJ1-5
d_gene: -
len: 13
CDR3nt: TGTGCCAGCAGTTTTTGGGGCAATCAGCCCCAGCATTTT
CDR3aa: CASSFWGNQPQHF

v_gene: TRBV19
abundance: once
j_gene: TRBJ2-3
d_gene: -
len: 15
CDR3nt: TGTGCCAGTAGTAGAGGGGATACTAGCACAGATACGCAGTATTTT
CDR3aa: CASSRGDTSTDTQYF

v_gene: TRBV5-4
abundance: -
j_gene: TRBJ2-2
d_gene: -
len: 13
CDR3nt: TGTGCCAGCAGCGGCCAGAACACCGGGGAGCTGTTTTTT
CDR3aa: CASSGQNTGELFF

v_gene: TRBV27
abundance: -
j_gene: TRBJ2-2
d_gene: -
len: 13
CDR3nt: TGTGCCAGCAGTTTCACGAACACCGGGGAGCTGTTTTTT
CDR3aa: CASSFTNTGELFF

v_gene: TRBV9
abundance: -
j_gene: TRBJ1-3
d_gene: -
len: 14
CDR3nt: TGTGCCAGCAGCGTATTGGGTTCTGGAAACACCATATATTTT
CDR3aa: CASSVLGSGNTIYF

v_gene: TRBV30
abundance: -
j_gene: TRBJ2-5
d_gene: -
len: 13
CDR3nt: TGTGCCTCCTCATTAGGTCGTCAAGAGACCCAGTACTTC
CDR3aa: CASSLGRQETQYF

v_gene: TRBV2
abundance: once
j_gene: TRBJ2-7
d_gene: -
len: 14
CDR3nt: TGTGCCAGCAGTGACAGGGGCCCTTCCTACGAGCAGTACTTC
CDR3aa: CASSDRGPSYEQYF

v_gene: TRBV7-2
abundance: once
j_gene: TRBJ1-1
d_gene: -
len: 13
CDR3nt: TGTGCCAGCAGCTTTTTGTGGAGGGGTGAAGCTTTCTTT
CDR3aa: CASSFLWRGEAFF

v_gene: TRBV5-1
abundance: -
j_gene: TRBJ2-7
d_gene: TRBD2
len: 14
CDR3nt: TGCGCCAGCAGCTTGAGGCTAGCGGGAGCCGAGCAGTACTTC
CDR3aa: CASSLRLAGAEQYF

v_gene: TRBV4-2
abundance: -
j_gene: TRBJ2-3
d_gene: TRBD2
len: 16
CDR3nt: TGTGCCAGCAGCCAAGGGGTAGCGGGGGGCGGCGATACGCAGTATTTT
CDR3aa: CASSQGVAGGGDTQYF

v_gene: TRBV6-1
abundance: once
j_gene: TRBJ2-7
d_gene: -
len: 15
CDR3nt: TGTGCCAGCAGTGAAATCGGCTATGATACCTTCGAGCAGTACTTC
CDR3aa: CASSEIGYDTFEQYF

v_gene: TRBV5-1
abundance: -
j_gene: TRBJ2-1
d_gene: -
len: 13
CDR3nt: TGCGCCAGCAGCTTCGGACGAGACAATGAGCAGTTCTTC
CDR3aa: CASSFGRDNEQFF

v_gene: TRBV7-2
abundance: -
j_gene: TRBJ1-1
d_gene: -
len: 14
CDR3nt: TGTGCCAGCCGATGGGCAGGCACGAACACTGAAGCTTTCTTT
CDR3aa: CASRWAGTNTEAFF

v_gene: TRBV10-3
abundance: -
j_gene: TRBJ2-1
d_gene: -
len: 11
CDR3nt: TGTGCCATCAGTGAGTCGACTCTGCAGTTCTTC
CDR3aa: CAISESTLQFF

v_gene: TRBV28
abundance: -
j_gene: TRBJ1-1
d_gene: -
len: 12
CDR3nt: TGTGCCAGCAGTTTTATGGACACTGAAGCTTTCTTT
CDR3aa: CASSFMDTEAFF

v_gene: TRBV6-5
abundance: -
j_gene: TRBJ2-3
d_gene: -
len: 13
CDR3nt: TGTGCCAGCAGTTTGCCGGCCACAGATACGCAGTATTTT
CDR3aa: CASSLPATDTQYF

v_gene: TRBV5-1
abundance: -
j_gene: TRBJ1-1
d_gene: -
len: 14
CDR3nt: TGCGCCAGCAGCTTGTCAGCCACGAACACTGAAGCTTTCTTT
CDR3aa: CASSLSATNTEAFF

v_gene: TRBV7-6
abundance: once
j_gene: TRBJ2-3
d_gene: -
len: 14
CDR3nt: TGTGCCAGCAGCTCCCATGTCGGTACAGATACGCAGTATTTT
CDR3aa: CASSSHVGTDTQYF

v_gene: TRBV6-6
abundance: once
j_gene: TRBJ2-1
d_gene: TRBD2
len: 14
CDR3nt: TGTGCCAGCGTGGGGACTAGCGGAAACAATGAGCAGTTCTTC
CDR3aa: CASVGTSGNNEQFF

v_gene: TRBV2
abundance: few
j_gene: TRBJ2-2
d_gene: TRBD2
len: 13
CDR3nt: TGTGCCAGCACGGGACTAGCGGATGGGGAGCTGTTTTTT
CDR3aa: CASTGLADGELFF

v_gene: TRBV5-1
abundance: -
j_gene: TRBJ2-2
d_gene: -
len: 15
CDR3nt: TGCGCCAGCAGCCCCCCCACTTCTAGGACCGGGGAGCTGTTTTTT
CDR3aa: CASSPPTSRTGELFF

v_gene: TRBV7-8
abundance: -
j_gene: TRBJ2-1
d_gene: TRBD2
len: 15
CDR3nt: TGTGCCAGCAGCTTGGGCCGCGGGGGCTACAATGAGCAGTTCTTC
CDR3aa: CASSLGRGGYNEQFF

v_gene: TRBV21-1
abundance: -
j_gene: TRBJ2-7
d_gene: -
len: 14
CDR3nt: TGTGCCAGCAGCAAGGTTGACAGGGCATACGAGCAGTACTTC
CDR3aa: CASSKVDRAYEQYF

v_gene: TRBV7-2
abundance: -
j_gene: TRBJ2-7
d_gene: TRBD2
len: 14
CDR3nt: TGTGCCAGCAGTTTTACTAGCGGGAACTACGAGCAGTACTTC
CDR3aa: CASSFTSGNYEQYF

v_gene: TRBV5-4
abundance: -
j_gene: TRBJ2-2
d_gene: TRBD1
len: 16
CDR3nt: TGTGCCAGCAGCGGCCCCCCACAGGGGGATGGCGGGGAGCTGTTTTTT
CDR3aa: CASSGPPQGDGGELFF

v_gene: TRBV15
abundance: once
j_gene: TRBJ2-7
d_gene: -
len: 15
CDR3nt: TGTGCCACCAGCAGCCCCCGGCGGGAAACCTACGAGCAGTACTTC
CDR3aa: CATSSPRRETYEQYF

v_gene: TRBV19
abundance: -
j_gene: TRBJ2-2
d_gene: TRBD2
len: 14
CDR3nt: TGTGCCAGTGGGACTAGCGACCACACCGGGGAGCTGTTTTTT
CDR3aa: CASGTSDHTGELFF

v_gene: TRBV10-2
abundance: -
j_gene: TRBJ1-6
d_gene: TRBD1
len: 17
CDR3nt: TGCGCCAGCAGGTCCGACAGGGCAAACTCCTATAATTCACCCCTCCACTTT
CDR3aa: CASRSDRANSYNSPLHF

v_gene: TRBV28
abundance: -
j_gene: TRBJ1-3
d_gene: -
len: 15
CDR3nt: TGTGCCAGCAGTTTAGCGGGGGCCTCTGGAAACACCATATATTTT
CDR3aa: CASSLAGASGNTIYF

v_gene: TRBV7-2
abundance: -
j_gene: TRBJ2-3
d_gene: -
len: 16
CDR3nt: TGTGCCAGCAGCCAAGAATGGGACTTAATCACAGATACGCAGTATTTT
CDR3aa: CASSQEWDLITDTQYF

v_gene: TRBV7-3
abundance: -
j_gene: TRBJ2-7
d_gene: TRBD2
len: 15
CDR3nt: TGTGCCAGCAGCATAACTAGCGGGAGGGACAACGAGCAGTACTTC
CDR3aa: CASSITSGRDNEQYF

v_gene: TRBV7-9
abundance: once
j_gene: TRBJ2-7
d_gene: TRBD2
len: 14
CDR3nt: TGTGCCAGCAGCTTAGTAGCGGGAGTCAGGGAGCAGTACTTC
CDR3aa: CASSLVAGVREQYF

v_gene: TRBV11-2
abundance: -
j_gene: TRBJ1-5
d_gene: TRBD1
len: 19
CDR3nt: TGTGCCAGCAGCTTAGACCTAGGTACAGGGGCATTTGACAATCAGCCCCAGCATTTT
CDR3aa: CASSLDLGTGAFDNQPQHF

v_gene: TRBV4-3
abundance: -
j_gene: TRBJ2-5
d_gene: -
len: 13
CDR3nt: TGCGCCAGCAGCCAACACCCGGGGGAGACCCAGTACTTC
CDR3aa: CASSQHPGETQYF

v_gene: TRBV5-4
abundance: -
j_gene: TRBJ2-5
d_gene: TRBD1
len: 15
CDR3nt: TGTGCCAGCAGACCGGGACAGGGGGCGTTAGAGACCCAGTACTTC
CDR3aa: CASRPGQGALETQYF

v_gene: TRBV5-5
abundance: -
j_gene: TRBJ2-2
d_gene: TRBD1
len: 14
CDR3nt: TGTGCCAGCAGCTTCTTCGGAGGACAGGGTTTTCTGTTTTTT
CDR3aa: CASSFFGGQGFLFF

v_gene: TRBV2
abundance: -
j_gene: TRBJ2-3
d_gene: -
len: 13
CDR3nt: TGTGCCAGCAGTGAGAACCAGGGAGGCACGCAGTATTTT
CDR3aa: CASSENQGGTQYF

v_gene: TRBV27
abundance: -
j_gene: TRBJ1-1
d_gene: -
len: 15
CDR3nt: TGTGCCAGCAGTTTAATGGGGGCGTTGAACACTGAAGCTTTCTTT
CDR3aa: CASSLMGALNTEAFF

v_gene: TRBV7-9
abundance: few
j_gene: TRBJ2-2
d_gene: -
len: 14
CDR3nt: TGTGCCAGCACCCCGCGTGGTTACACCGGGGAGCTGTTTTTT
CDR3aa: CASTPRGYTGELFF

v_gene: TRBV30
abundance: -
j_gene: TRBJ1-2
d_gene: TRBD1
len: 15
CDR3nt: TGTGCCTGGAGTGTAGGGGGCCTCGATTACTATGGCTACACCTTC
CDR3aa: CAWSVGGLDYYGYTF

v_gene: TRBV28
abundance: few
j_gene: TRBJ1-2
d_gene: -
len: 14
CDR3nt: TGTGCCAGCAGTTTATATGGGGCAAACTATGGCTACACCTTC
CDR3aa: CASSLYGANYGYTF

v_gene: TRBV4-2
abundance: -
j_gene: TRBJ1-1
d_gene: TRBD1
len: 11
CDR3nt: TGTGCCACAGTTGGGACAGCCGAAGCTTTCTTT
CDR3aa: CATVGTAEAFF

v_gene: TRBV19
abundance: -
j_gene: TRBJ2-2
d_gene: -
len: 14
CDR3nt: TGTGCCAGTATGGGGACATCGAACACCGGGGAGCTGTTTTTT
CDR3aa: CASMGTSNTGELFF